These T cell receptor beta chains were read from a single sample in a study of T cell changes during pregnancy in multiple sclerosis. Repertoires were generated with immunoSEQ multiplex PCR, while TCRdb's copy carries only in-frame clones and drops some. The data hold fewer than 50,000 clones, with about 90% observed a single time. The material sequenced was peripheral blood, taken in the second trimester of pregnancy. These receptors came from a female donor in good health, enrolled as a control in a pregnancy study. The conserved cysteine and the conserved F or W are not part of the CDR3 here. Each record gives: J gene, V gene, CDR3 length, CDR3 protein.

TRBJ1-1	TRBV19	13	ASSLGQGAGTEAF
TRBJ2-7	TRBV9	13	ASSPSGLPTYEQY
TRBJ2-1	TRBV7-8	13	ASSAGKPSYNEQF
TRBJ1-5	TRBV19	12	ASNPGHSNQPQH
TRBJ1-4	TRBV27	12	ASSPRTGLWKLF
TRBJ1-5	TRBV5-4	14	ASSLVVAASNQPQH
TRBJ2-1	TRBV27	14	ASSFWRDRGYNEQF
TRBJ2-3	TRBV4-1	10	ASNGGTDTQY
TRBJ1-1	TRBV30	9	AWRTGTEAF
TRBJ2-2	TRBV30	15	AWSPPGSKDFTGELF
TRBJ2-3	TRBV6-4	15	ASSTTGLADSTDTQY
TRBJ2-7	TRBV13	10	ASSETGDEQY
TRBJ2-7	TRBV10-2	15	ASSLTSGGATHYEQY
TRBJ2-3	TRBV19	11	ATTPPITDTQY
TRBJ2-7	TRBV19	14	ASSPNGGTSGSEQY
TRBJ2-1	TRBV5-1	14	ASSVPLAGNYNEQF
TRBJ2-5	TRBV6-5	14	ASSYSLAQEQETQY
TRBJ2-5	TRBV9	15	ASSFGTSGGLQETQY
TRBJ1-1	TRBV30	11	AWSLPVNTEAF